The 12 T cell receptor beta chains in this list originate from one sample, sequenced in a study of blood T cell repertoires in COVID-19. Measured with immunoSEQ multiplex PCR; TCRdb has only the in-frame clones, and not every one. The sample lists around 230,000 clones; roughly 90% were seen once. Sequencing input: PBMCs or T cells enriched from blood (not recorded which). These receptors came from a woman aged 25-40 years who had recovered from COVID-19.

V and J are TRBV9 and TRBJ2-7; TRBD1 matches at 8 bases. Germline CDR1 reads SGDLS; CDR2 reads YYNGEE. V lost 5 bases to trimming and J lost 7 bases; unmatched junction nucleotides: 8. There are 13 residues in the CDR3. CDR3 sequence (DNA): TGTGCCAGCAGGGGACAGGAGGGGAGGGAGCAGTACTTC. As protein: CASRGQEGREQYF.

In regard to this clone: Other DNA sequences in the sample encode the same CDR3. V and J are TRBV6-5 and TRBJ2-1; 7 bases align to TRBD1. CDR3 length equals 16 residues. V was clipped by 0 bases and J by 2 bases; unmatched bases: 4. The germline V gene has CDR1 MNHEY and CDR2 SVGAGI. The CDR3 DNA reads TGTGCCAGCAGTTACTCCGGACAGGTGGCCTACAATGAGCAGTTCTTC. Translation gives CASSYSGQVAYNEQFF.

This clone has only a few counts. The CDR3 region is CASSLGGVPYEQYF. CDR3 nucleotides: TGTGCCAGCAGTTTGGGCGGGGTACCCTACGAGCAGTACTTC. V usage is TRBV27 and J usage is TRBJ2-7; D may be TRBD2 (6 bases). The CDR3 extends over 14 amino acids. Germline assignment: CDR1 MNHEY and CDR2 SMNVEV (reference sequence). V lost 3 bases, J lost 2 bases, and 11 bases lay in between.

The chain employs TRBV4-3 and TRBJ2-7; 12 nucleotides match TRBD2. Germline V CDR1 and CDR2: LGHNA, YSLEER. CDR3 length: 16 residues. V was pared by 2 bases and J by 7 bases, with 9 bases of the junction left unmatched. CDR3 coding DNA: TGCGCCAGCAGCCAACCGGCTAGCGGGGGGGCAGGTGAGCAGTACTTC. It encodes CASSQPASGGAGEQYF.

V and J are TRBV20-1 and TRBJ2-1, with D hard to call. This CDR3 is built from 10 residues. Germline V gene data show CDR1 as DFQATT and CDR2 as SNEGSKA (reference sequence). V dropped 5 bases and J dropped 7 bases, with 6 bases sitting between them. Here the CDR3 DNA reads TGCAGTGCTCCCCGGAATGAGCAGTTCTTC. Its protein is CSAPRNEQFF.

V usage is TRBV30 and J usage is TRBJ1-2; no reliable D call. The CDR3 is 16 residues long. CDR1 is GTSNPN and CDR2 is SVGIG in the germline V gene (reference sequence). Trimming left V 0 bases short and J 9 bases short, with 23 bases between. The CDR3 region is CAWSVLATIRAWSYTF. CDR3 nucleotide sequence: TGTGCCTGGAGTGTACTCGCGACTATTAGGGCCTGGAGCTACACCTTC.

The chain recombines TRBV9 with TRBJ2-7; a possible D gene is TRBD1 (5 bases). Germline CDR1 and CDR2: SGDLS and YYNGEE. Between the trimmed V and J ends, which lost 3 bases and 5 bases, there was a span of 15 bases. The CDR3 covers 14 residues. CDR3 DNA sequence: TGTGCCAGCAGCGACTCAGGGAACGACCACGAGCAGTACTTC. Protein: CASSDSGNDHEQYF. The full variable domain, rest sourced from reference TRBV9 and TRBJ2-7, is DSGVTQTPKHLITATGQRVTLRCSPRSGDLSVYWYQQSLDQGLQFLIQYYNGEERAKGNILERFSAQQFPDLHSELNLSSLELGDSALYFCASSDSGNDHEQYFGPGTRLTVT.

This chain connects TRBV6-5 to TRBJ1-5; TRBD1 matches 8 bases. The length of the CDR3 is 15 residues. Germline loops: CDR1 MNHEY, CDR2 SVGAGI. Trimming took 6 bases from V and 6 from J; bases not matched to a gene: 10. CDR3 sequence: CASSLGTGEFQPQHF. The DNA for the CDR3 is TGTGCCAGCAGCCTGGGGACAGGCGAATTTCAGCCCCAGCATTTT.

The genes are TRBV29-1 and TRBJ2-3; 8 bases are a match to TRBD2. Germline V gene data show CDR1 as SQVTM and CDR2 as ANQGSEA. Unmatched junction bases numbered 9, after V lost 4 bases and J lost 3 bases. The CDR3 sequence is 15 residues long. This CDR3 reads CSVVGGGRGTDTQYF. The CDR3 region has the DNA TGCAGCGTTGTCGGGGGGGGCCGGGGGACAGATACGCAGTATTTT.

The genes are TRBV12-3 or TRBV12-4 and TRBJ2-7, with D unclear. V was shortened by 9 bases and J by 6 bases, with 9 bases between the two germline ends. The CDR3 has 10 residues. The CDR3, as DNA: TGTGCCAGAAGCGCCAGCGAGCAGTACTTC. This translates into CARSASEQYF.

The V gene is TRBV4-3, the J gene TRBJ1-4; the D gene is possibly TRBD1 (6 bases). Per germline, CDR1 LGHNA and CDR2 YSLEER. This CDR3 contains 16 residues. The V gene lost 4 bases and the J gene lost 2 bases, with 14 bases spanning the gap. The CDR3 sequence: CASSLLVGATNEKLFF. CDR3 nucleotide sequence: TGCGCCAGCAGCCTACTGGTGGGGGCGACTAATGAAAAACTGTTTTTT.

Comment on this clone: The same CDR3 arises from other DNA sequences in this sample as well. The chain has TRBV6-5 and TRBJ1-5; no clear D. Germline CDR1 MNHEY, CDR2 SVGAGI. The CDR3 spans 13 residues. V lost 4 bases and J 3 bases, leaving 7 bases between the germline ends. CDR3 nucleotides: TGTGCCAGCAGTTCAGGAATCAATCAGCCCCAGCATTTT. Protein product: CASSSGINQPQHF.